This TCR beta chain came from a study of spatial heterogeneity in lung cancer. MiXCR was run by TCRdb on the 5' RACE reads, yielding one entry per CDR3 protein. The table records around 10,000 distinct CDR3 sequences, about 3.8% of them present only once. Noted time point: sample taken at primary tumor resection. There were 65 or so donors, all of them untreated patients with early-stage non-small cell lung cancer. The study sequenced unsorted whole RNA from tumor, nontumor lung or frozen PBMC. Trimming at V came to 1 base and at J to 7 bases, leaving 8 bases not matched to a gene. In germline, CDR1 is LGHNT, CDR2 FRNRAP. The CDR3 runs to 17 residues. This clonotype was seen only a few times.

This chain uses TRBV12-5 with TRBJ2-1, with 12 positions matching TRBD2. This clonotype originated in a female donor with early-stage non-small cell lung cancer. Sequenced here: PBMCs, sampled at surgery. CDR3 DNA: TGTGCTAGTGGTTTGGAAGGACTAGCGGGAATGGGTAATGAGCAGTTCTTC. It codes for CASGLEGLAGMGNEQFF. The variable domain in full, completed from reference TRBV12-5 and TRBJ2-1, reads DARVTQTPRHKVTEMGQEVTMRCQPILGHNTVFWYRQTMMQGLELLAYFRNRAPLDDSGMPKDRFSAEMPDATLATLKIQPSEPRDSAVYFCASGLEGLAGMGNEQFFGPGTRLTVL.